Following are 14 T cell receptor beta chains from one sample sequenced in a study of OX40 agonist ivuxolimab in advanced cancers. Method: immunoSEQ multiplex PCR; TCRdb's copy keeps in-frame clones and lacks some. The repertoire holds 15,000 or so clones, with roughly 84% as singletons. The source was CD4+ or CD8+ T cells sorted from blood, collected in a trial of the OX40 agonist ivuxolimab. Receptors originate from an adult with an advanced solid tumor such as melanoma, head and neck, liver or kidney cancer.

This chain connects TRBV27 to TRBJ1-2; D gene ambiguous. V was shortened by 3 bases and J by 7 bases, with 18 bases between the two germline ends. This CDR3 has 15 amino acids. Germline values: CDR1 MNHEY, CDR2 SMNVEV (reference sequence). CDR3 protein: CASSFDGVWGVGYTF. DNA for the CDR3: TGTGCCAGCAGTTTCGATGGCGTCTGGGGTGTTGGCTACACCTTC.

V and J are TRBV14 and TRBJ1-4, with D perhaps matching TRBD1 (6 bases). Germline loops: CDR1 SGHDN, CDR2 FVKESK. The germline V and J ends were trimmed by 0 bases and 2 bases, with 13 bases remaining between them. The CDR3 totals 17 residues. CDR3 sequence reads: CASSQDVLDRTNEKLFF. In DNA form, the CDR3 reads TGTGCCAGCAGCCAAGACGTACTAGACAGGACTAATGAAAAACTGTTTTTT.

A few counts support this clone. The J gene is TRBJ1-1, the V gene TRBV4-1; 8 nucleotides line up with TRBD1. Trimming took 4 bases from V and 4 from J; bases not matched to a gene: 8. The CDR3 has 15 residues. Germline V CDR1 and CDR2: MGHRA, YSYEKL. CDR3 DNA sequence: TGCGCCAGCAGCCCCAGGGGGCGGCCGGCCACTGAAGCTTTCTTT. Protein: CASSPRGRPATEAFF.

The genes are TRBV19 and TRBJ1-6; D gene uncertain. Trimming left V 3 bases short and J 6 bases short, with 3 bases between. The germline gives CDR1 LNHDA, CDR2 SQIVND (reference sequence). The CDR3 totals 12 residues. Written as DNA, the CDR3 is TGTGCCAGTAGTATTGGTAATTCACCCCTCCACTTT. Translating gives CASSIGNSPLHF.

CDR3: CASSVSSSGANVLTF. The CDR3 DNA is TGTGCCAGCAGCGTGTCAAGCTCTGGGGCCAACGTCCTGACTTTC. This chain uses TRBV9 with TRBJ2-6; D uncertain. Germline V gene sequence: CDR1 SGDLS, CDR2 YYNGEE. This CDR3 is built from 15 residues. With 2 bases removed from V and 0 bases from J, the gap between germline ends came to 6 bases.

The chain carries TRBV9 and TRBJ1-5, with a possible D match to TRBD1 (6 bases). The CDR3 has 14 residues. The V end lost 4 bases, the J end lost 6 bases, and 14 bases lay between the germline ends. Germline values: CDR1 SGDLS, CDR2 YYNGEE. The CDR3 reads CASSSIGGSQPQHF. CDR3 nucleotide sequence: TGTGCCAGCAGCTCTATCGGGGGCAGTCAGCCCCAGCATTTT.

This rearrangement joins TRBV6-5 to TRBJ2-5, with D perhaps TRBD1 or TRBD2 (5 bases each). Germline assignment: CDR1 MNHEY and CDR2 SVGAGI. V gave up 2 bases and J gave up 2 bases, with 15 bases separating them. The length of the CDR3 is 16 residues. CDR3 protein: CASSYDAGWGQETQYF. CDR3 DNA: TGTGCCAGCAGTTACGATGCAGGGTGGGGGCAAGAGACCCAGTACTTC.

The genes are TRBV5-8 and TRBJ2-7; 10 nucleotides line up with TRBD1. This CDR3 is 15 amino acids long. The germline V gene encodes CDR1 SGHTS and CDR2 YDEGEE. After removal of 4 bases from V and 2 bases from J, the junction contained 6 bases not matched to a gene. CDR3 sequence reads: CASSPGQGYTYEQYF. The CDR3 nucleotides read TGTGCCAGCAGCCCGGGACAGGGGTATACCTACGAGCAGTACTTC.

The chain has TRBV10-2 and TRBJ2-7; D might be TRBD2 (5 bases). The CDR3 contains 13 residues. Germline V lookup: CDR1 WSHSY, CDR2 SAAADI. The V end was cut by 3 bases, the J end by 1 base, with 7 bases between. The DNA for the CDR3 is TGCGCCAGCAGTGAAGGAGGATCCTACGAGCAGTACTTC. Protein product: CASSEGGSYEQYF.

By sample fraction, this clone is medium-sized. The chain has TRBV6-4 and TRBJ2-1; D is possibly TRBD1 or TRBD2 (6 bases each). V lost 3 bases, J lost 2 bases, and 11 bases lay in between. This CDR3 has 15 residues. CDR1 and CDR2 (germline): MRHNA, SNTAGT. CDR3 DNA sequence: TGTGCCAGCAGTGAGTCGGGGGACACCTACAATGAGCAGTTCTTC. Translating it yields CASSESGDTYNEQFF.

The genes are TRBV7-9 and TRBJ2-1; 7 bases fit TRBD1. The germline gives CDR1 SEHNR, CDR2 FQNEAQ (reference sequence). Trimming at V came to 5 bases and at J to 1 base, leaving 5 bases not matched to a gene. CDR3 length: 15 amino acids. CDR3 DNA: TGTGCCAGCAGCCCGAGACAGGGATCCTACAATGAGCAGTTCTTC. Amino acid sequence: CASSPRQGSYNEQFF.

In regard to this clone: The same CDR3 is also encoded by other DNA sequences in this sample. This chain uses TRBV19 with TRBJ2-1; D is perhaps TRBD1 or TRBD2 (5 bases each). CDR1 and CDR2 from the germline V gene are LNHDA and SQIVND (reference sequence). The CDR3 has 14 amino acids. With 3 bases removed from V and 4 bases from J, the gap between germline ends came to 10 bases. The CDR3 DNA reads as TGTGCCAGTAGTATTGGGACGGAATACAATGAGCAGTTCTTC. It yields the protein CASSIGTEYNEQFF.

The genes are TRBV25-1 and TRBJ1-2, with TRBD1 identical over 7 bases. The V segment lost 0 bases and the J segment 4 bases; nucleotides outside the gene matches: 5. The CDR3 totals 15 residues. From germline, CDR1 is MGHDK and CDR2 SYGVNS. This chain's CDR3 is CASSEYGDRVYGYTF. In DNA form, the CDR3 reads TGTGCCAGCAGTGAATATGGCGACAGGGTCTATGGCTACACCTTC.

The chain employs TRBV19 and TRBJ2-1; 9 nucleotides match TRBD1. This CDR3 region has 14 residues. J was trimmed by 9 bases and V by 9 bases; bases with no gene match: 12. Germline V CDR1 and CDR2: LNHDA, SQIVND (reference sequence). The DNA for the CDR3 is TGTGCCAGACGAGACGAAACAGGGGGCTCTGAGCAGTTCTTC. Protein: CARRDETGGSEQFF.